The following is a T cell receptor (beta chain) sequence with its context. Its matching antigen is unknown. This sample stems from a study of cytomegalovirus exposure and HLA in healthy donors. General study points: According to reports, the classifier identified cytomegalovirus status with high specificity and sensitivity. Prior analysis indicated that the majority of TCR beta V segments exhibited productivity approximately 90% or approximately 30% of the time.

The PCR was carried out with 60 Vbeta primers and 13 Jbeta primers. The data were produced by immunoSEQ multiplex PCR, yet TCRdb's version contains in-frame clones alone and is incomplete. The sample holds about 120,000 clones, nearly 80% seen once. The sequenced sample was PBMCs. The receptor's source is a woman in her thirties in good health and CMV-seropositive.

The CDR3 is CASSPWTAGSAFF. The CDR3 DNA follows: TGTGCCAGCAGCCCATGGACTGCGGGGAGCGCTTTCTTT. The chain couples TRBV14 to TRBJ1-1; unclear D gene. Trimming took 4 bases from V and 11 from J, leaving 17 bases between them. Germline V lookup: CDR1 SGHDN, CDR2 FVKESK. This CDR3 is 13 amino acids long.